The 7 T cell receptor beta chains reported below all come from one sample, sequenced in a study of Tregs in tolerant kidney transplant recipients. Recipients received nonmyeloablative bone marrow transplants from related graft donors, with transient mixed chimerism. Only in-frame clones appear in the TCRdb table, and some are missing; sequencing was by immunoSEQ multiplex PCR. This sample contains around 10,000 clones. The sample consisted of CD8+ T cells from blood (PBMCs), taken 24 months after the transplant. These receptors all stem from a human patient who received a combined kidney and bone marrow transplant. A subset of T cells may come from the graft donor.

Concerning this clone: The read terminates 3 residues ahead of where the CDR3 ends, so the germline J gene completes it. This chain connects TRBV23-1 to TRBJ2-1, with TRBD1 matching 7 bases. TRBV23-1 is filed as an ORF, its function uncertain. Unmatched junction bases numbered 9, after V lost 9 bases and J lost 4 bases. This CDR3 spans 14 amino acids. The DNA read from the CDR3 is TGCGCCAGGACAGGGCCCAAAACTTACAATGAG. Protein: CARTGPKTYNE. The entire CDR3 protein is CARTGPKTYNEQFF.

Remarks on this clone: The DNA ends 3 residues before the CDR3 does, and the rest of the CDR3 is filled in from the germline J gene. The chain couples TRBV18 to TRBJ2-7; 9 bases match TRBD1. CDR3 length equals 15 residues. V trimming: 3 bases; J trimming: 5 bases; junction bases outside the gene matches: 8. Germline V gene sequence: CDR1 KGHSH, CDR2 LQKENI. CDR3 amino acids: CASSPEGQGMDEQYF. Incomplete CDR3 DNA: TGTGCCAGCTCACCGGAAGGACAGGGGATGGACGAG.

The CDR3 sequence: CASSIVGRGNEQFF. The sequenced CDR3 bases are TGTGCCAGTAGTATAGTCGGCCGGGGCAATGAG. This chain uses TRBV19 with TRBJ2-1; tentative D call: TRBD2 (5 bases). The read finishes 3 residues shy of the CDR3 end, and the germline J gene is used to complete it. The V gene's germline CDR1 is LNHDA and CDR2 SQIVND (reference sequence). Deletions cut 1 base from V and 6 bases from J, with 10 bases between. The CDR3 spans 14 residues.

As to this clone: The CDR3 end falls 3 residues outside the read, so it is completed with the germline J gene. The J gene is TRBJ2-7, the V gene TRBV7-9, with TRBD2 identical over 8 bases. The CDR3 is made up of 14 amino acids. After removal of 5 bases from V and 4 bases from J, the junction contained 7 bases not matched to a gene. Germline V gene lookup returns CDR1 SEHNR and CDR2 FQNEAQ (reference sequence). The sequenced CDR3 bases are TGTGCCAGCAGCCCCCGACTAGCGCAGTACGAG. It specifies CASSPRLAQYE. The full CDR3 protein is CASSPRLAQYEQYF.

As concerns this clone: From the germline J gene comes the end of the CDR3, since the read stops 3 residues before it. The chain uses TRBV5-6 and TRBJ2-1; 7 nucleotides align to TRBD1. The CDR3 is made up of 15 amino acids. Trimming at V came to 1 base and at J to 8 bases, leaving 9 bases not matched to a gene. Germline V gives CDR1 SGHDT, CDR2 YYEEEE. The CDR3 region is CASSLIRGLFYEQFF. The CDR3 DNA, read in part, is TGTGCCAGCAGCTTGATAAGGGGGCTCTTTTATGAG.

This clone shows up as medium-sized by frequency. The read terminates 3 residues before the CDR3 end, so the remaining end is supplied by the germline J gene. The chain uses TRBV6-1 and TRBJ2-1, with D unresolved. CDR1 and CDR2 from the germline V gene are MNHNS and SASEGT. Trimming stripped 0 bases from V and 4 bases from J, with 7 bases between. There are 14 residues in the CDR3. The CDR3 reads CASSEANRYNEQFF. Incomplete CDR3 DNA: TGTGCCAGCAGTGAAGCGAACAGATACAATGAG.

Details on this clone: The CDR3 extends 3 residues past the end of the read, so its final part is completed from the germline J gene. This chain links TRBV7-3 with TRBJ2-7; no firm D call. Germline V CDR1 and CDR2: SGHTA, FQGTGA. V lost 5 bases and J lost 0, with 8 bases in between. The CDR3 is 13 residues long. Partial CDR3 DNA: TGTGCCAGCAGCCCAGGTCGCTCCTACGAG. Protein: CASSPGRSYE. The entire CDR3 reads CASSPGRSYEQYF.